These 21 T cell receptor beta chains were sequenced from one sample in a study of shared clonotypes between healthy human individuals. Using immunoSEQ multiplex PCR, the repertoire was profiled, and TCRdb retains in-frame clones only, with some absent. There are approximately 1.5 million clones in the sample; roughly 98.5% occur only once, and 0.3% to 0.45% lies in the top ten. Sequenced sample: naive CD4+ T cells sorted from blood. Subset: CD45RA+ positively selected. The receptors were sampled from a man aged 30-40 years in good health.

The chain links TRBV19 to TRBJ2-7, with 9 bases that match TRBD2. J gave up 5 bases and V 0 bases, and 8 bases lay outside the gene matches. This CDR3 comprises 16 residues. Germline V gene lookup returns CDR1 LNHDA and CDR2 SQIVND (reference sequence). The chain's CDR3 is CASSIDRGRASNEQYF. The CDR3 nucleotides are TGTGCCAGTAGTATAGATCGCGGGAGGGCCAGTAACGAGCAGTACTTC. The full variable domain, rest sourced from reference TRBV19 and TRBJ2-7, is DGGITQSPKYLFRKEGQNVTLSCEQNLNHDAMYWYRQDPGQGLRLIYYSQIVNDFQKGDIAEGYSVSREKKESFPLTVTSAQKNPTAFYLCASSIDRGRASNEQYFGPGTRLTVT.

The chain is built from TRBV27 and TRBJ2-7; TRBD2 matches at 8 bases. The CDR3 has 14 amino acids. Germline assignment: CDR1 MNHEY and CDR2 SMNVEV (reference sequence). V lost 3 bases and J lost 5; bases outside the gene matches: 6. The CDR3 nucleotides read TGTGCCAGCAGTTTTCAGGGCGGGAGGAACGAGCAGTACTTC. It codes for CASSFQGGRNEQYF.

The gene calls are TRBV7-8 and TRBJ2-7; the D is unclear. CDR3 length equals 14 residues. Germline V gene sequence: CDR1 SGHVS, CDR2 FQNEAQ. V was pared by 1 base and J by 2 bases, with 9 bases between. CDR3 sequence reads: CASSLGAGAYEQYF. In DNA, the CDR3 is TGTGCCAGCAGCTTAGGTGCAGGTGCCTACGAGCAGTACTTC.

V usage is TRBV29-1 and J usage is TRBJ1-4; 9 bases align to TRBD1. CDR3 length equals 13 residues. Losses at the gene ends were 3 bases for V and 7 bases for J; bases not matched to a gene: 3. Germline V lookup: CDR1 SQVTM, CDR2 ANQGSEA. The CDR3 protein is CSVEQDRGEKLFF. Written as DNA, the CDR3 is TGCAGCGTTGAGCAGGACAGGGGTGAAAAACTGTTTTTT.

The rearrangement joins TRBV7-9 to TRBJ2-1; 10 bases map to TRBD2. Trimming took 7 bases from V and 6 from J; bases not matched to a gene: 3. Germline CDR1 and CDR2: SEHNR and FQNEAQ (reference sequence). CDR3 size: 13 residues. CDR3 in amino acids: CASTSGSFNEQFF. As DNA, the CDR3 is TGTGCCAGCACTAGCGGGAGTTTCAATGAGCAGTTCTTC.

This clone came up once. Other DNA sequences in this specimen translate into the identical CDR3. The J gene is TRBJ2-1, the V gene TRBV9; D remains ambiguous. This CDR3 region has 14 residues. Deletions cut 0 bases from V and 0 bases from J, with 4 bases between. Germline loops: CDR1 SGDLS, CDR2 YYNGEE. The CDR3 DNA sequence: TGTGCCAGCAGCGTAGGGGACTCCTACAATGAGCAGTTCTTC. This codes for CASSVGDSYNEQFF.

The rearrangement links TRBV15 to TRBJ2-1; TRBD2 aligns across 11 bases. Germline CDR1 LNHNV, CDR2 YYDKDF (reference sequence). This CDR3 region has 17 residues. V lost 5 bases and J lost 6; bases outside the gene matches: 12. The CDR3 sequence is CATSRLAGLFLGNEQFF. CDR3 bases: TGTGCCACCAGCCGACTAGCGGGACTTTTCTTGGGCAATGAGCAGTTCTTC.

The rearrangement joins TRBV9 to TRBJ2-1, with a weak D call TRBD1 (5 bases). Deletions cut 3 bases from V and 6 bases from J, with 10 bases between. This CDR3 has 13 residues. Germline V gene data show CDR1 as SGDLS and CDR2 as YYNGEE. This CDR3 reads CASSAATGNEQFF. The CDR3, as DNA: TGTGCCAGCAGCGCCGCCACAGGCAATGAGCAGTTCTTC.

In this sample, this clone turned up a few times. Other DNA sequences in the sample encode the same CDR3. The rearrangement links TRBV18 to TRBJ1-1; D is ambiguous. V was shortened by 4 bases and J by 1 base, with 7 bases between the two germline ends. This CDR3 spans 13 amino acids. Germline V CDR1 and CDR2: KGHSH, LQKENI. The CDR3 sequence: CASSQTENTEAFF. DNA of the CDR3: TGTGCCAGCTCACAAACAGAGAACACTGAAGCTTTCTTT.

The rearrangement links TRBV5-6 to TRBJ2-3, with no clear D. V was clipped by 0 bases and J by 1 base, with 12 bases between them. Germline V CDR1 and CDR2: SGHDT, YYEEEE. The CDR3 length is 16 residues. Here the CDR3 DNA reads TGTGCCAGCAGCTTGGCACAGCAGCCTCGCACAGATACGCAGTATTTT. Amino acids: CASSLAQQPRTDTQYF. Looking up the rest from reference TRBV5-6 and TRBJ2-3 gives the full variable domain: DAGVTQSPTHLIKTRGQQVTLRCSPKSGHDTVSWYQQALGQGPQFIFQYYEEEERQRGNFPDRFSGHQFPNYSSELNVNALLLGDSALYLCASSLAQQPRTDTQYFGPGTRLTVL.

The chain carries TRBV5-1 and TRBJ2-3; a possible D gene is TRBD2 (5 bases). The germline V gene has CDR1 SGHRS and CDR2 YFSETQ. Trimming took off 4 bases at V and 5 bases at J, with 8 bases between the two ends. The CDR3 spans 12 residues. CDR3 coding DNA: TGCGCCAGCAGCCCCGGACTAGATACGCAGTATTTT. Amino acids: CASSPGLDTQYF.

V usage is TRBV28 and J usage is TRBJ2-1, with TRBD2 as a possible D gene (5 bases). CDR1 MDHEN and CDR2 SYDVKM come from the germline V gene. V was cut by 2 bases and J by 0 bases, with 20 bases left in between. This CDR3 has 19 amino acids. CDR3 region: CASSLLYNPGIHSYNEQFF. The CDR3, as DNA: TGTGCCAGCAGTTTACTATACAACCCGGGGATACACTCCTACAATGAGCAGTTCTTC.

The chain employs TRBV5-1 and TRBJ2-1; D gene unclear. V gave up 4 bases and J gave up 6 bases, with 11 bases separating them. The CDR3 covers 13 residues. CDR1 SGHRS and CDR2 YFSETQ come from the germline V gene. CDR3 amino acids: CASSAGPGNEQFF. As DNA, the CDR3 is TGCGCCAGCAGCGCCGGGCCCGGCAATGAGCAGTTCTTC.

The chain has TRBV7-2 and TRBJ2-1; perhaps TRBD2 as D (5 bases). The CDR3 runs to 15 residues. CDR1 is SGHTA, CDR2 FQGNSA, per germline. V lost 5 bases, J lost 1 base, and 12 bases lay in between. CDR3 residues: CASSPGLPSYNEQFF. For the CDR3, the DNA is TGTGCCAGCAGCCCCGGACTGCCATCCTACAATGAGCAGTTCTTC.

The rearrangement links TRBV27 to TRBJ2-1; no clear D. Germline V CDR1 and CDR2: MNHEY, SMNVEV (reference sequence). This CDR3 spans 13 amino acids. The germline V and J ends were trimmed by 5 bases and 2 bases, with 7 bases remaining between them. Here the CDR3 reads CASSPPPYNEQFF. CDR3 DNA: TGTGCCAGCAGTCCCCCCCCCTACAATGAGCAGTTCTTC.

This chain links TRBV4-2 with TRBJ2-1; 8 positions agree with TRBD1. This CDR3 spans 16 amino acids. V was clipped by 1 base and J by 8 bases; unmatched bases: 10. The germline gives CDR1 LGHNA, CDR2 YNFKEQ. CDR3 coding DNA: TGTGCCAGCAGCCAAGCGGGGACTCAGGGGGCTCATGAGCAGTTCTTC. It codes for CASSQAGTQGAHEQFF.

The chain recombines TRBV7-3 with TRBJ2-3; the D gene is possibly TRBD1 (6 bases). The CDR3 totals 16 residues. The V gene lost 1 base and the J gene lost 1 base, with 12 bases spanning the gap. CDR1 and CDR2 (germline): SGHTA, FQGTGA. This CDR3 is CASSLSQGWGTDTQYF. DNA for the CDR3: TGTGCCAGCAGCTTAAGTCAGGGGTGGGGCACAGATACGCAGTATTTT.

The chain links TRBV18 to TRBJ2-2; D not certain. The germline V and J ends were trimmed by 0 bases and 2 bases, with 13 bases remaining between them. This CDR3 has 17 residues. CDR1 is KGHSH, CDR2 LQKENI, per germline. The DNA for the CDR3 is TGTGCCAGCTCACCACCGAGCCACTCCCCCAACACCGGGGAGCTGTTTTTT. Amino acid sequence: CASSPPSHSPNTGELFF.

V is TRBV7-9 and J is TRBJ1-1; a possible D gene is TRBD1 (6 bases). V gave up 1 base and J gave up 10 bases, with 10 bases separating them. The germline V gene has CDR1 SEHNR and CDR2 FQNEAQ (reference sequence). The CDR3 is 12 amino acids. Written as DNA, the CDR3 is TGTGCCAGCAGCTTAGGGGGGCGGAGAGCTTTCTTT. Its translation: CASSLGGRRAFF.

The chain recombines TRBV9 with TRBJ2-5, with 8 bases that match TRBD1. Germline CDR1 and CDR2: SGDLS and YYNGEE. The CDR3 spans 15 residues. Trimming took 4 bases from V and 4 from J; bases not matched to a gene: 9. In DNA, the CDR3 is TGTGCCAGCAGCTCCCGGGACAGGTCCTTAGAGACCCAGTACTTC. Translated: CASSSRDRSLETQYF.

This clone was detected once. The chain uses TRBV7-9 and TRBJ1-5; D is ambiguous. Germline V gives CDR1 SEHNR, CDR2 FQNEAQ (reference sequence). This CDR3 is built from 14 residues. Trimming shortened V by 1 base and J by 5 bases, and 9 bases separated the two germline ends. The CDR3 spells CASSLGQNYQPQHF. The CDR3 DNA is TGTGCCAGCAGCTTAGGGCAGAACTATCAGCCCCAGCATTTT.